This T cell receptor beta chain was retrieved from a study of blood T cells in healthy people across ages. The use of a sample-barcoded 5' primer and a J-beta primer mix characterized a second PCR of about 6 to 11 cycles. TCRdb redid the calling of the 5' RACE reads with MiXCR, one entry per CDR3 protein. Among 800,000 to 900,000 distinct CDR3 sequences listed, about 59% were seen once. Germline-derived CDR1 and CDR2 are LGHNA and YSLEER. With 4 bases clipped from V and 1 base from J, the junction kept 6 bases outside the gene matches. The CDR3 is 15 residues long. Only a few counts were recorded for this clonotype.

Material for sequencing was blood. This clonotype originated in a man aged 30-40 years in good health. V gene TRBV4-3 combines with J gene TRBJ2-5; 7 bases agree with TRBD1. The CDR3 coding sequence is TGCGCCAGCAGCCTCGCGACAGGGACCCAAGAGACCCAGTACTTC. Its translation is CASSLATGTQETQYF.